This record looks at one T cell receptor beta chain sequence and its context. What it recognizes is unknown. The data were taken from a study of shared clonotypes between healthy human individuals. Clones were sequenced by immunoSEQ multiplex PCR, and TCRdb holds only the in-frame ones, with some missing. The repertoire includes 2 million or so clones, 90% to 95% of them detected once, and 0.1% to 0.15% sits in the top ten. CDR3 length: 14 amino acids. The V gene's germline CDR1 is LGHNA and CDR2 YSLEER. Trimming left V 0 bases short and J 5 bases short, with 11 bases between. The study's findings and limits: The sharing of about 5% of naive CD4 clonotypes was seen across a handful of donors. Relative to memory subsets, naive subsets generally showed larger estimated richness.

Negatively enriched CD4+ T cells were divided by CD45RA into naive and memory. The chain uses TRBV4-3 and TRBJ2-7; TRBD1 is a possible D gene (5 bases). The sample was naive CD4+ T cells sorted from blood. Subset reported: CD45RA+ positively selected. This clonotype was obtained from a young man in good health. The CDR3: CASSQDKGAHEQYF. The DNA of the CDR3 is TGCGCCAGCAGCCAAGATAAAGGGGCCCACGAGCAGTACTTC.